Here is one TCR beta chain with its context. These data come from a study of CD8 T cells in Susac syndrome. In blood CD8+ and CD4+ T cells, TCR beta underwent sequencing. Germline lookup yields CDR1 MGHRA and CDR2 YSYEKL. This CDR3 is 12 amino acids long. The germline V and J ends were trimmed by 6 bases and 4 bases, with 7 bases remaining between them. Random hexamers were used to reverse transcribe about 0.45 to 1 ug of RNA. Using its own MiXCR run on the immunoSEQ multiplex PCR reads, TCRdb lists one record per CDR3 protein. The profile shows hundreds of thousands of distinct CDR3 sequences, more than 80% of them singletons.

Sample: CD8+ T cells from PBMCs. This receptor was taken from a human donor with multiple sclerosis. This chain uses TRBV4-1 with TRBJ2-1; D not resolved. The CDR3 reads CASRGLYNEQFF. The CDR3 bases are TGCGCCAGCAGAGGGCTATACAATGAGCAGTTCTTC.